The TCR beta chain described here comes from a study of T cell responses to AZD1222 COVID-19 vaccine. Study observations and caveats: Researchers took repertoire samples only after the peak T cell response had come.

This CDR3 has 13 amino acids. From germline, CDR1 is KGHDR and CDR2 SFDVKD. The V end was cut by 4 bases, the J end by 5 bases, with 11 bases between. Some clones are missing from TCRdb's copy, which holds only in-frame ones; the method was immunoSEQ multiplex PCR. The repertoire holds 200,000 or so clones, with around 92% as singletons. As concerns this clone: The antigen remains undetermined.

The specimen comprised peripheral blood, sampled on day 0 of AZD1222 vaccination. The chain recombines TRBV24-1 with TRBJ2-7; D might be TRBD1 or TRBD2, each matching 6 bases. The TCR comes from an adult in good health. This CDR3 reads CATSDRGGDEQYF. The CDR3 DNA follows: TGTGCCACCAGTGACAGGGGAGGAGACGAGCAGTACTTC.